The 15 T cell receptor beta chains below come from one sample, sequenced in a study of blood T cell repertoires in COVID-19. Using immunoSEQ multiplex PCR, the repertoire was profiled, and TCRdb retains in-frame clones only, with some absent. In the table there are some 190,000 clones, about 83% of which are singletons. The sample was peripheral blood. Source of these receptors: a person between 65 and 79 years old with COVID-19, enrolled during active disease.

The rearrangement links TRBV5-1 to TRBJ2-2; a weak D match, TRBD2 (6 bases). V dropped 4 bases and J dropped 6 bases, with 13 bases sitting between them. CDR1 is SGHRS, CDR2 YFSETQ, per germline. The CDR3 runs 14 residues. The CDR3 region is CASSPARRAGELFF. In DNA, the CDR3 is TGCGCCAGCAGCCCGGCCCGGAGGGCCGGGGAGCTGTTTTTT.

The chain is built from TRBV7-3 and TRBJ1-1, with D possibly TRBD1 on 6 matching bases. Germline V gene sequence: CDR1 SGHTA, CDR2 FQGTGA. The CDR3 runs 13 residues. Trimming removed 9 bases from V and 2 bases from J, with 13 bases in between. This chain's CDR3 is CASRQDPNTEAFF. The CDR3 coding sequence is TGTGCCAGTCGACAGGACCCTAACACTGAAGCTTTCTTT.

This sequence joins TRBV5-1 and TRBJ1-1; D perhaps matches TRBD1 (6 bases). Germline CDR1 reads SGHRS; CDR2 reads YFSETQ. Deletions cut 4 bases from V and 7 bases from J, with 17 bases between. The CDR3 runs to 14 residues. CDR3 sequence reads: CASSPGTFTFEAFF. CDR3 DNA: TGCGCCAGCAGCCCCGGGACATTTACTTTTGAAGCTTTCTTT. The full variable domain, with the rest looked up from reference TRBV5-1 and TRBJ1-1, is KAGVTQTPRYLIKTRGQQVTLSCSPISGHRSVSWYQQTPGQGLQFLFEYFSETQRNKGNFPGRFSGRQFSNSRSEMNVSTLELGDSALYLCASSPGTFTFEAFFGQGTRLTVV.

The chain couples TRBV4-1 to TRBJ1-2; 12 bases are a match to TRBD1. The length of the CDR3 is 17 residues. The ends lost 3 bases at V and 8 bases at J; junction bases unmatched: 13. From germline, CDR1 is MGHRA and CDR2 YSYEKL. The CDR3 spells CASSHPGQGATDGGYTF. The CDR3 region has the DNA TGCGCCAGCAGCCACCCGGGACAGGGGGCGACGGACGGAGGCTACACCTTC.

This clone showed up just a few times. In DNA, the CDR3 is TGCGCCAGCAGCCAAGTCGTCGGCCGACAGGGGTTGAAAGAGACCCAGTACTTC. Encoded protein: CASSQVVGRQGLKETQYF. J is TRBJ2-5 and V is TRBV4-1, with 8 bases fitting TRBD1. Trimming cost V 1 base and J 3 bases; bases outside gene matches: 13. Germline V gene sequence: CDR1 MGHRA, CDR2 YSYEKL. This CDR3 is 18 amino acids long.

This chain links TRBV7-8 with TRBJ1-1, with D perhaps TRBD1 (6 bases). Trimming removed 5 bases from V and 10 bases from J, with 14 bases in between. CDR3 length equals 12 residues. The germline gives CDR1 SGHVS, CDR2 FQNEAQ. Here the CDR3 reads CASSPRRGRAFF. CDR3 DNA sequence: TGTGCCAGCAGCCCAAGGCGGGGGCGAGCTTTCTTT.

The chain's CDR3 is CASSQGQGLRNTEAFF. CDR3 sequence (DNA): TGTGCCAGCAGTCAGGGACAGGGTTTGAGGAACACTGAAGCTTTCTTT. V and J are TRBV28 and TRBJ1-1; 9 bases map to TRBD1. CDR1 MDHEN and CDR2 SYDVKM come from the germline V gene. Trimming removed 5 bases from V and 1 base from J; junction bases left unmatched: 8. The CDR3 runs to 16 residues.

This chain connects TRBV2 to TRBJ2-6; TRBD1 aligns across 9 bases. V lost 7 bases and J lost 2; bases outside the gene matches: 9. CDR3 length: 17 amino acids. From germline, CDR1 is SNHLY and CDR2 FYNNEI. For the CDR3, the DNA is TGTGCCAGCATTCCGGGACAGGGCCTAGCTGGGGCCAACGTCCTGACTTTC. Translated, it gives CASIPGQGLAGANVLTF.

This clone was picked up many times. The chain employs TRBV10-1 and TRBJ2-7, with D maybe TRBD2 (6 bases). Germline CDR1 is WNHNN and CDR2 is SYGVQD (reference sequence). Trimming shortened V by 5 bases and J by 4 bases, and 18 bases separated the two germline ends. There are 15 residues in the CDR3. This CDR3 is CASSCRRGALYEQYF. CDR3 coding DNA: TGCGCCAGCAGTTGCCGGCGGGGAGCGCTTTACGAGCAGTACTTC.

The J gene is TRBJ2-3, the V gene TRBV5-4; 9 bases are shared with TRBD2. CDR1 and CDR2 from the germline V gene are SGHNT and YYREEE (reference sequence). The CDR3 sequence is 15 residues long. After removal of 4 bases from V and 2 bases from J, the junction contained 5 bases not matched to a gene. DNA for the CDR3: TGTGCCAGCAGCCCCCTAGCGGGGCTCACAGATACGCAGTATTTT. Its translation is CASSPLAGLTDTQYF.

V is TRBV3-1 (or the pseudogene TRBV3-2) and J is TRBJ1-2; 7 bases match TRBD1. V lost 5 bases to trimming and J lost 6 bases; unmatched junction nucleotides: 9. This CDR3 spans 14 amino acids. Germline V gives CDR1 LGHDT, CDR2 YNNKEL (reference sequence). The chain's CDR3 is CASSATGVGDGYTF. DNA for the CDR3: TGTGCCAGCAGCGCAACAGGGGTTGGGGATGGCTACACCTTC.

The chain uses TRBV7-9 and TRBJ2-1, with 8 bases matching TRBD2. The V segment lost 5 bases and the J segment 10 bases; nucleotides outside the gene matches: 16. This CDR3 comprises 16 residues. Germline V CDR1 and CDR2: SEHNR, FQNEAQ (reference sequence). The CDR3 sequence: CASSPNGGLGSGEQFF. The CDR3 DNA follows: TGTGCCAGCAGCCCTAACGGGGGACTAGGGTCAGGGGAGCAGTTCTTC.

The chain recombines TRBV7-3 with TRBJ2-2; 7 nucleotides align to TRBD1. CDR1 is SGHTA, CDR2 FQGTGA, per germline. V dropped 5 bases and J dropped 2; count of bases not matched to a gene: 5. The CDR3 is made up of 15 amino acids. The DNA of the CDR3 is TGTGCCAGCAGCCACGGGACAGCCAACACCGGGGAGCTGTTTTTT. Protein: CASSHGTANTGELFF.

The J gene is TRBJ1-2, the V gene TRBV2; D gene uncertain. V was pared by 6 bases and J by 1 base, with 9 bases between. Germline CDR1 and CDR2: SNHLY and FYNNEI. This CDR3 has 13 residues. In nucleotides, the CDR3 is TGTGCCAGCAGAGGAGGCAGTAACTATGGCTACACCTTC. Its translation: CASRGGSNYGYTF.

The V and J genes are TRBV6-5 and TRBJ1-6, with TRBD1 matching over 7 bases. CDR1 and CDR2 (germline): MNHEY, SVGAGI. CDR3 length: 13 amino acids. The J segment lost 7 bases and the V segment lost 8 bases, leaving 5 bases of the junction unmatched. CDR3 protein: CASSGTVNSPLHF. The CDR3 nucleotides are TGTGCCAGCTCCGGGACAGTGAATTCACCCCTCCACTTT.